This T cell receptor beta chain originates from a study of T cells after yellow fever vaccination. Germline CDR1 is LNHDA and CDR2 is SQIVND (reference sequence). Trimming cost V 6 bases and J 0 bases, with 12 bases left between them. This CDR3 has 14 residues. Template-switching 5'RACE yielded the TCR cDNA; a universal primer site and UMIs were added in the process. TCRdb fed the 5' RACE reads into MiXCR, producing one record per CDR3 protein. The sample carries some 290,000 distinct CDR3 sequences, roughly a tenth recorded once. The origin of this receptor is a young man who received the YFV17D yellow fever vaccine. The rearrangement links TRBV19 to TRBJ2-7; D call uncertain. Sample: CD4+ T cells sorted from PBMCs, taken 45 days after the yellow fever booster vaccination. CDR3 protein: CASSLGFGSYEQYF. In DNA form, the CDR3 reads TGTGCCAGTAGCCTCGGGTTCGGCTCCTACGAGCAGTACTTC.